The 28 T cell receptor beta chains given below trace back to one sample, sequenced in a study of Ad26.COV2.S vaccination and SARS-CoV-2 variants. Treatment meaning: 15 to 20 received Ad26.COV2.S at low or high dose, single or two shots; about 5 received placebo; per-sample allocation not given. Day 63 after the first vaccine or placebo injection was the time point for sampling. The repertoire was sequenced with immunoSEQ multiplex PCR; TCRdb's copy has only in-frame clones and lacks some. The table shows around 300,000 clones, with about 87% occurring only once. The sequences come from peripheral blood, collected in a trial of Ad26.COV2.S vaccine versus placebo. The receptor set was obtained from a person aged 18-60 years who received the Ad26.COV2.S COVID-19 vaccine or a placebo.

This CDR3 is CASRPEQGAGGYTF. The CDR3 DNA reads TGTGCCAGCAGGCCAGAACAGGGGGCGGGAGGCTACACCTTC. The chain employs TRBV5-5 and TRBJ1-2, with 9 bases aligning to TRBD1. V trimming: 5 bases; J trimming: 8 bases; junction bases outside the gene matches: 10. Germline CDR1 reads SGHKS; CDR2 reads YYEKEE (reference sequence). The CDR3 extends over 14 amino acids.

This chain uses TRBV3-1 (or the pseudogene TRBV3-2) with TRBJ2-7; D is uncertain. Trimming took 1 base from V and 6 from J, leaving 10 bases between them. This CDR3 region has 13 residues. Germline V CDR1 and CDR2: LGHDT, YNNKEL (reference sequence). The CDR3 region is CASSQGSPGEQYF. CDR3 nucleotide sequence: TGTGCCAGCAGCCAAGGTAGTCCAGGCGAGCAGTACTTC.

The chain recombines TRBV7-2 with TRBJ2-7; perhaps D is TRBD1 or TRBD2 (5 bases each). Germline-derived CDR1 and CDR2 are SGHTA and FQGNSA. Trimming stripped 2 bases from V and 0 bases from J, with 11 bases between. The CDR3 covers 15 residues. CDR3 protein: CASSLRGASSYEQYF. The CDR3 nucleotides are TGTGCCAGCAGCTTACGAGGGGCAAGCTCCTACGAGCAGTACTTC.

This clone was seen more than once but under ten times. The chain combines TRBV30 with TRBJ1-5; tentatively, D is TRBD1 (5 bases). CDR3 length equals 13 residues. Germline lookup yields CDR1 GTSNPN and CDR2 SVGIG (reference sequence). V lost 4 bases to trimming and J lost 1 base, with 8 bases between them. CDR3 loop: CAWTRDSNQPQHF. In nucleotides, the CDR3 is TGTGCCTGGACAAGGGACAGCAATCAGCCCCAGCATTTT.

This chain connects TRBV7-9 to TRBJ2-2, with D unresolved. V lost 1 base, J lost 9 bases, and 3 bases lay in between. The CDR3 runs to 11 residues. Germline assignment: CDR1 SEHNR and CDR2 FQNEAQ (reference sequence). The CDR3 loop is CASSLGRELFF. The CDR3 DNA reads TGTGCCAGCAGCTTAGGACGGGAGCTGTTTTTT.

The chain couples TRBV6-2 or TRBV6-3 to TRBJ2-4; D possibly corresponds to TRBD1 (6 bases). The CDR3 runs to 15 residues. Germline assignment: CDR1 MNHEY and CDR2 SVGEGT. Trimming took off 5 bases at V and 3 bases at J, with 14 bases between the two ends. CDR3 coding DNA: TGTGCCAGCAGTCCCCCCAGGACAGACAAAAACATTCAGTACTTC. It is translated as CASSPPRTDKNIQYF.

This sequence joins TRBV2 and TRBJ1-6; D is perhaps TRBD1 (5 bases). This CDR3 contains 16 residues. Trimming stripped 5 bases from V and 7 bases from J, with 18 bases between. The V gene's germline CDR1 is SNHLY and CDR2 FYNNEI. The CDR3 bases are TGTGCCAGCAGTTTGGTCCAGGGAGCCTTAAATTCACCCCTCCACTTT. This translates into CASSLVQGALNSPLHF.

This chain uses TRBV9 with TRBJ2-7, with 8 nucleotides matching TRBD1. This CDR3 has 14 amino acids. Germline assignment: CDR1 SGDLS and CDR2 YYNGEE. V shed 3 bases, J shed 3 bases, and the junction held 5 bases outside the gene matches. In nucleotides, the CDR3 is TGTGCCAGCAGCGCGGGACAGGCGATCTACGAGCAGTACTTC. Its translation: CASSAGQAIYEQYF.

The chain employs TRBV28 and TRBJ1-5; D call uncertain. V lost 6 bases and J lost 3, with 9 bases in between. CDR3 size: 13 residues. CDR1 and CDR2 from the germline V gene are MDHEN and SYDVKM. The CDR3 reads CASRKAFNQPQHF. CDR3 DNA: TGTGCCAGCAGGAAGGCTTTCAATCAGCCCCAGCATTTT.

J is TRBJ2-4 and V is TRBV23-1; D is unresolved. TRBV23-1 is annotated as an ORF whose role is uncertain. The CDR3 is made up of 18 amino acids. The CDR3 reads CASPGPTLRSTAKNIQYF. CDR3 sequence (DNA): TGCGCTTCGCCCGGGCCGACCCTTCGATCCACAGCCAAAAACATTCAGTACTTC.

This clone was recorded a few times. The chain uses TRBV10-1 and TRBJ1-5; 7 bases match TRBD1. The CDR3 length is 16 residues. The germline CDR1 and CDR2 sequences are WNHNN and SYGVQD (reference sequence). After removal of 6 bases from V and 3 bases from J, the junction contained 11 bases not matched to a gene. As DNA, the CDR3 is TGCGCCAGCAGGAGATCCAGCAGGGGGAACAATCAGCCCCAGCATTTT. This sequence encodes CASRRSSRGNNQPQHF.

The chain has TRBV6-2 or TRBV6-3 and TRBJ1-1; D possibly corresponds to TRBD1 (6 bases). The CDR3 length is 12 residues. Deletions cut 4 bases from V and 11 bases from J, with 14 bases between. Germline CDR1 and CDR2: MNHEY and SVGEGT. The CDR3 DNA sequence: TGTGCCAGCAGTTTAAGGGGGACCTCTGCTTTCTTT. Its translation is CASSLRGTSAFF.

The rearrangement links TRBV18 to TRBJ2-3; unclear D gene. CDR3 length: 18 residues. With 2 bases removed from V and 3 bases from J, the gap between germline ends came to 21 bases. In germline, CDR1 is KGHSH, CDR2 LQKENI. The CDR3 here is CASSPRSMGSTETDTQYF. As DNA, the CDR3 is TGTGCCAGCTCACCAAGATCCATGGGGTCGACCGAGACAGATACGCAGTATTTT.

The chain links TRBV7-8 to TRBJ2-3; a weak D match, TRBD1 (5 bases). The V gene lost 5 bases and the J gene lost 2 bases, with 11 bases spanning the gap. The CDR3 totals 14 residues. The germline V gene has CDR1 SGHVS and CDR2 FQNEAQ. The CDR3 region has the DNA TGTGCCAGCAGCCGTGGGGCGGTCACAGATACGCAGTATTTT. This translates into CASSRGAVTDTQYF.

V and J are TRBV14 and TRBJ1-2; D ambiguous. Between the trimmed V and J ends, which lost 1 base and 7 bases, there was a span of 7 bases. Germline CDR1 SGHDN, CDR2 FVKESK. The CDR3 length is 12 residues. The CDR3 protein is CASSQVGRGYTF. For the CDR3, the DNA is TGTGCCAGCAGCCAAGTAGGTCGTGGCTACACCTTC.

The J gene is TRBJ2-2, the V gene TRBV18; possibly TRBD1 for D (6 bases). The length of the CDR3 is 15 residues. V was trimmed by 3 bases and J by 1 base, leaving 9 bases between them. Germline-derived CDR1 and CDR2 are KGHSH and LQKENI. This CDR3 is CASSPLQGNTGELFF. The CDR3 nucleotides are TGTGCCAGCTCACCGCTACAGGGGAACACCGGGGAGCTGTTTTTT. The full variable domain, completed using reference TRBV18 and TRBJ2-2, is NAGVMQNPRHLVRRRGQEARLRCSPMKGHSHVYWYRQLPEEGLKFMVYLQKENIIDESGMPKERFSAEFPKEGPSILRIQQVVRGDSAAYFCASSPLQGNTGELFFGEGSRLTVL.

The chain links TRBV19 to TRBJ1-5, with D tentatively TRBD1 (5 bases). CDR3 length equals 14 residues. Germline CDR1 reads LNHDA; CDR2 reads SQIVND (reference sequence). Trimming took 7 bases from V and 5 from J, leaving 15 bases between them. The CDR3 DNA follows: TGTGCCAGTAAGATCCTGGGACCCCATCAGCCCCAGCATTTT. It codes for CASKILGPHQPQHF.

The chain employs TRBV3-1 (or the pseudogene TRBV3-2) and TRBJ1-3; the match to TRBD1 covers 7 bases. The CDR3 sequence is 16 residues long. Trimming took 2 bases from V and 0 from J; bases not matched to a gene: 4. CDR1 and CDR2 from the germline V gene are LGHDT and YNNKEL (reference sequence). The CDR3 region is CASSQKTGHSGNTIYF. In nucleotides, the CDR3 is TGTGCCAGCAGCCAAAAGACAGGGCACTCTGGAAACACCATATATTTT.

The chain has TRBV23-1 and TRBJ2-3; the D is unclear. TRBV23-1 is labeled an ORF, and its function is uncertain. Trimming took off 6 bases at V and 4 bases at J, with 17 bases between the two ends. The CDR3 length is 15 residues. The CDR3 sequence: CASRRRGCCADTQYF. The CDR3 DNA reads TGCGCCAGCAGGAGGAGAGGTTGCTGCGCAGATACGCAGTATTTT.

The V and J genes are TRBV5-1 and TRBJ2-3, with D perhaps being TRBD1 or TRBD2 (5 bases each). There are 13 residues in the CDR3. Germline-derived CDR1 and CDR2 are SGHRS and YFSETQ. With 0 bases removed from V and 6 bases from J, the gap between germline ends came to 8 bases. This CDR3 is CASSLEWGDTQYF. The CDR3 DNA sequence: TGCGCCAGCAGCTTGGAGTGGGGGGATACGCAGTATTTT. Variable domain in full (rest from reference TRBV5-1 and TRBJ2-3): KAGVTQTPRYLIKTRGQQVTLSCSPISGHRSVSWYQQTPGQGLQFLFEYFSETQRNKGNFPGRFSGRQFSNSRSEMNVSTLELGDSALYLCASSLEWGDTQYFGPGTRLTVL.

The V and J genes are TRBV12-5 and TRBJ1-5; D remains unclear. Germline CDR1 reads LGHNT; CDR2 reads FRNRAP. The CDR3 loop spans 12 amino acids. V lost 0 bases, J lost 11 bases, and 8 bases lay in between. The CDR3 nucleotides are TGTGCTAGTGGTTTGGTAATCTCGTCCCAGCATTTT. It translates to CASGLVISSQHF.

CDR3 residues: CASSPDSGSYNEQFF. The CDR3 nucleotides are TGTGCCAGTAGTCCCGATAGCGGGAGCTACAATGAGCAGTTCTTC. The V gene is TRBV19, the J gene TRBJ2-1; 9 nucleotides match TRBD2. CDR1 and CDR2 from the germline V gene are LNHDA and SQIVND (reference sequence). Trimming removed 5 bases from V and 3 bases from J; junction bases left unmatched: 5. The CDR3 contains 15 residues.

This chain joins TRBV18 and TRBJ1-2; D call uncertain. This CDR3 is 15 amino acids long. CDR1 KGHSH and CDR2 LQKENI come from the germline V gene. The V and J ends lost 0 bases and 5 bases respectively, with 13 bases between them. The CDR3 DNA reads TGTGCCAGCTCACCACCGGTAGGGTTCCAATATGGCTACACCTTC. Translated: CASSPPVGFQYGYTF.

Points on this clone: This specimen includes other DNA sequences encoding the same CDR3. This chain links TRBV5-1 with TRBJ2-3; D remains ambiguous. V dropped 0 bases and J dropped 1 base, with 3 bases sitting between them. This CDR3 has 13 amino acids. Germline CDR1 is SGHRS and CDR2 is YFSETQ. CDR3 sequence reads: CASSLAGTDTQYF. In nucleotides, the CDR3 is TGCGCCAGCAGCTTGGCCGGCACAGATACGCAGTATTTT. The full variable domain, with the rest looked up from reference TRBV5-1 and TRBJ2-3, is KAGVTQTPRYLIKTRGQQVTLSCSPISGHRSVSWYQQTPGQGLQFLFEYFSETQRNKGNFPGRFSGRQFSNSRSEMNVSTLELGDSALYLCASSLAGTDTQYFGPGTRLTVL.

The chain recombines TRBV28 with TRBJ1-4, with 7 nucleotides matching TRBD1. Trimming cost V 3 bases and J 8 bases; bases outside gene matches: 9. The germline V gene has CDR1 MDHEN and CDR2 SYDVKM. This CDR3 has 15 residues. The CDR3 sequence: CASSLTTGRGEKLFF. The CDR3 nucleotides are TGTGCCAGCAGTTTGACGACAGGGAGGGGAGAAAAACTGTTTTTT.

The sample holds one count of this clone. V usage is TRBV7-2 and J usage is TRBJ2-1, with 11 positions matching TRBD2. The CDR3 contains 15 residues. Germline V gene lookup returns CDR1 SGHTA and CDR2 FQGNSA. The trim removed 7 bases at V and 3 bases at J, leaving 5 bases unmatched. The CDR3 nucleotides read TGTGCCAGCACCGTTAGCGGGGGGGTCTACAATGAGCAGTTCTTC. Translation gives CASTVSGGVYNEQFF. The full variable domain, in which reference TRBV7-2 and TRBJ2-1 provide the parts outside the CDR3, is GAGVSQSPSNKVTEKGKDVELRCDPISGHTALYWYRQSLGQGLEFLIYFQGNSAPDKSGLPSDRFSAERTGGSVSTLTIQRTQQEDSAVYLCASTVSGGVYNEQFFGPGTRLTVL.

This clone was counted once. The chain couples TRBV4-1 to TRBJ1-5; the match to TRBD1 covers 9 bases. The CDR3 length is 17 residues. In germline, CDR1 is MGHRA, CDR2 YSYEKL. The V and J ends lost 3 bases and 0 bases, in that order; junction bases with no gene match: 6. The CDR3 nucleotides are TGCGCCAGCAGCCACCGGACAGGGGAGATTAGCAATCAGCCCCAGCATTTT. Its translation is CASSHRTGEISNQPQHF.

The DNA for the CDR3 is TGTGCCAGCAGCGTTGAGGCCTTAATGGGTGAGCAGTTCTTC. It encodes CASSVEALMGEQFF. This chain uses TRBV9 with TRBJ2-1, with D uncertain. V lost 2 bases and J lost 9, with 15 bases in between. Germline CDR1 and CDR2: SGDLS and YYNGEE. This CDR3 spans 14 amino acids.